The 30 T cell receptor beta chains in this list originate from one sample, sequenced in a study of shared clonotypes between healthy human individuals. Profiled with immunoSEQ multiplex PCR; TCRdb holds only in-frame clones, not every one. The sample consists of 2 million to 2.5 million clones, approximately 95% of them appearing once. Specimen: naive CD4+ T cells sorted from blood. As for subset: CD45RA+ positively selected. The receptors were gathered from a young man in good health.

The rearrangement uses TRBV27 and TRBJ1-1; D gene unclear. Germline CDR1 MNHEY, CDR2 SMNVEV (reference sequence). This CDR3 has 13 residues. V lost 5 bases and J lost 1, with 8 bases in between. The CDR3 nucleotides read TGTGCCAGCAGTCTGGACTGGAACACTGAAGCTTTCTTT. It is translated as CASSLDWNTEAFF.

The rearrangement uses TRBV4-3 and TRBJ1-4; D is unclear. V gave up 1 base and J gave up 9 bases, with 18 bases separating them. This CDR3 comprises 16 residues. In germline, CDR1 is LGHNA, CDR2 YSLEER. This chain's CDR3 is CASSQGSTDFGQKLFF. The CDR3 bases are TGCGCCAGCAGCCAAGGTTCTACAGACTTTGGGCAAAAACTGTTTTTT.

This clone was recorded once. This chain joins TRBV2 and TRBJ2-7; weak D call: TRBD2 (5 bases). The CDR3 sequence is 13 residues long. Trimming shortened V by 10 bases and J by 5 bases, and 18 bases separated the two germline ends. Germline values: CDR1 SNHLY, CDR2 FYNNEI. CDR3 residues: CATKNGENHEQYF. CDR3 in DNA: TGTGCCACCAAAAATGGGGAGAACCACGAGCAGTACTTC.

The chain has TRBV5-8 and TRBJ1-5; no clear D gene. The ends were cut back, 0 bases at V and 1 base at J, with 8 bases in the middle. Germline V gives CDR1 SGHTS, CDR2 YDEGEE. The CDR3 runs to 15 residues. CDR3 nucleotide sequence: TGTGCCAGCAGCTTGGAGAGGTTAAGCAATCAGCCCCAGCATTTT. Protein: CASSLERLSNQPQHF.

The chain links TRBV5-4 to TRBJ2-3; D may be TRBD1 or TRBD2 (6 bases each). Trimming stripped 0 bases from V and 5 bases from J, with 19 bases between. CDR1 SGHNT and CDR2 YYREEE come from the germline V gene (reference sequence). The length of the CDR3 is 17 residues. The CDR3 loop is CASSLAPQRGARDTQYF. CDR3 coding DNA: TGTGCCAGCAGCTTGGCGCCCCAGAGGGGGGCGAGAGATACGCAGTATTTT.

For this clone: This sample includes further DNA sequences coding for the same CDR3. The rearrangement uses TRBV28 and TRBJ1-5; D is uncertain. V was trimmed by 3 bases and J by 5 bases, leaving 5 bases between them. CDR3 length: 12 residues. CDR1 is MDHEN and CDR2 is SYDVKM in the germline V gene. In DNA form, the CDR3 reads TGTGCCAGCAGTTTGAACCATCAGCCCCAGCATTTT. Protein sequence: CASSLNHQPQHF.

The rearrangement links TRBV5-1 to TRBJ2-2, with TRBD1 identical over 9 bases. CDR1 is SGHRS, CDR2 YFSETQ, per germline. The CDR3 has 17 residues. Losses at the gene ends were 3 bases for V and 5 bases for J; bases not matched to a gene: 11. CDR3 bases: TGCGCCAGCAGCTCTCGTCCGGGACAGGGTGGGACCGGGGAGCTGTTTTTT. It encodes CASSSRPGQGGTGELFF.

The J gene is TRBJ2-3, the V gene TRBV5-4; 7 bases agree with TRBD2. Germline V lookup: CDR1 SGHNT, CDR2 YYREEE (reference sequence). The junction had 5 bases not matched to a gene; V was cut back by 0 bases and J by 1 base. The CDR3 totals 16 residues. DNA for the CDR3: TGTGCCAGCAGCTTGGTGGGACGGGGGGGCACAGATACGCAGTATTTT. Translated, it gives CASSLVGRGGTDTQYF.

This chain links TRBV30 with TRBJ1-4; 9 nucleotides match TRBD1. Per the germline V gene, CDR1 is GTSNPN and CDR2 is SVGIG (reference sequence). CDR3 length equals 14 residues. Trimming at V came to 1 base and at J to 8 bases, leaving 5 bases not matched to a gene. The CDR3 sequence is CAWSAGTGSEKLFF. The CDR3 region has the DNA TGTGCCTGGAGTGCCGGGACAGGGTCCGAAAAACTGTTTTTT. Using reference TRBV30 and TRBJ1-4 for the parts outside the CDR3, the full variable domain is SQTIHQWPATLVQPVGSPLSLECTVEGTSNPNLYWYRQAAGRGLQLLFYSVGIGQISSEVPQNLSASRPQDRQFILSSKKLLLSDSGFYLCAWSAGTGSEKLFFGSGTQLSVL.

The genes are TRBV7-3 and TRBJ1-1; 8 bases are shared with TRBD1. V gave up 3 bases and J gave up 4 bases; unmatched junction bases: 4. CDR3 length: 14 amino acids. Germline lookup yields CDR1 SGHTA and CDR2 FQGTGA. CDR3 loop: CASSFDRGSTEAFF. For the CDR3, the DNA is TGTGCCAGCAGCTTCGACAGGGGATCCACTGAAGCTTTCTTT.

The chain combines TRBV2 with TRBJ2-3, with D perhaps matching TRBD1 (5 bases). V was shortened by 5 bases and J by 6 bases, with 12 bases between the two germline ends. Germline values: CDR1 SNHLY, CDR2 FYNNEI. The length of the CDR3 is 13 residues. CDR3: CASSSQGVDTQYF. For the CDR3, the DNA is TGTGCCAGCAGTTCGCAAGGGGTGGATACGCAGTATTTT.

The J gene is TRBJ1-1, the V gene TRBV18; 10 nucleotides agree with TRBD1. V gave up 3 bases and J gave up 0 bases; unmatched junction bases: 4. Germline lookup yields CDR1 KGHSH and CDR2 LQKENI. CDR3 length: 16 residues. In nucleotides, the CDR3 is TGTGCCAGCTCACCGGGACAGGGGTTTTTGAACACTGAAGCTTTCTTT. It encodes CASSPGQGFLNTEAFF.

This chain uses TRBV14 with TRBJ2-1, with a possible D match to TRBD1 (6 bases). Trimming took off 0 bases at V and 8 bases at J, with 11 bases between the two ends. The CDR3 is 14 amino acids. Germline loops: CDR1 SGHDN, CDR2 FVKESK. The CDR3 coding sequence is TGTGCCAGCAGCCAAGATCAGGGGCGGGATGAGCAGTTCTTC. Its translation: CASSQDQGRDEQFF.

The chain couples TRBV6-1 to TRBJ2-2; D perhaps matches TRBD1 (5 bases). V lost 5 bases to trimming and J lost 2 bases, with 9 bases between them. CDR1 MNHNS and CDR2 SASEGT come from the germline V gene. This CDR3 is 14 amino acids long. The CDR3, as DNA: TGTGCCAGCAGTCAGGGTCGAAACACCGGGGAGCTGTTTTTT. It yields the protein CASSQGRNTGELFF.

CDR3 in DNA: TGTGCCATCAGTGTCGGGCAGGGGATCAATTCACCCCTCCACTTT. This codes for CAISVGQGINSPLHF. The genes are TRBV10-3 and TRBJ1-6; D might be TRBD1 (6 bases). The CDR3 consists of 15 residues. Trimming left V 4 bases short and J 7 bases short, with 14 bases between. CDR1 is ENHRY and CDR2 is SYGVKD in the germline V gene.

The chain uses TRBV28 and TRBJ2-6, with 8 bases matching TRBD1. Germline V CDR1 and CDR2: MDHEN, SYDVKM. CDR3 length: 15 residues. J was trimmed by 3 bases and V by 6 bases; bases with no gene match: 4. The CDR3 loop reads CASRRTGSGANVLTF. The CDR3, as DNA: TGTGCCAGCAGGCGGACAGGGAGTGGGGCCAACGTCCTGACTTTC.

This chain connects TRBV15 to TRBJ2-1; TRBD1 matches 7 bases. Germline assignment: CDR1 LNHNV and CDR2 YYDKDF (reference sequence). The CDR3 covers 13 residues. Losses at the gene ends were 0 bases for V and 15 bases for J; bases not matched to a gene: 8. CDR3 amino acids: CATSRDGRRGLFF. DNA for the CDR3: TGTGCCACCAGCAGAGATGGGAGAAGGGGGCTGTTCTTC.

The chain links TRBV23-1 to TRBJ1-3, with D uncertain. TRBV23-1 is an open reading frame, and its role is uncertain. The CDR3 has 14 amino acids. The V end lost 2 bases, the J end lost 6 bases, and 11 bases lay between the germline ends. The CDR3 protein is CASSQGCVKNTIYF. For the CDR3, the DNA is TGCGCCAGCAGTCAAGGGTGTGTGAAAAACACCATATATTTT.

The rearrangement links TRBV18 to TRBJ1-4; 9 nucleotides match TRBD1. Per germline, CDR1 KGHSH and CDR2 LQKENI. The trim removed 5 bases at V and 8 bases at J, leaving 9 bases unmatched. This CDR3 has 15 residues. DNA of the CDR3: TGTGCCAGCTCATCCCGGACAGGGGAGCGGGAAAAACTGTTTTTT. Protein sequence: CASSSRTGEREKLFF.

The chain is built from TRBV30 and TRBJ2-1; 11 bases map to TRBD2. The trim removed 0 bases at V and 5 bases at J, leaving 6 bases unmatched. The CDR3 spans 16 residues. CDR1 GTSNPN and CDR2 SVGIG come from the germline V gene (reference sequence). CDR3 region: CAWSVHGLAGDNEQFF. CDR3 sequence (DNA): TGTGCCTGGAGTGTACACGGACTAGCGGGCGACAATGAGCAGTTCTTC.

The chain is built from TRBV5-1 and TRBJ2-2; 8 bases fit TRBD1. Germline CDR1 reads SGHRS; CDR2 reads YFSETQ. CDR3 length: 16 amino acids. Unmatched junction bases numbered 8, after V lost 2 bases and J lost 5 bases. The CDR3 sequence is CASSLPGQVGTGELFF. CDR3 coding DNA: TGCGCCAGCAGCTTACCGGGACAGGTGGGAACCGGGGAGCTGTTTTTT.

This chain connects TRBV28 to TRBJ2-1, with 13 positions matching TRBD2. The CDR3 length is 15 residues. Germline lookup yields CDR1 MDHEN and CDR2 SYDVKM. After removal of 5 bases from V and 7 bases from J, the junction contained 5 bases not matched to a gene. The CDR3 reads CASSLGLAGRNEQFF. The CDR3 DNA follows: TGTGCCAGCAGTCTGGGACTAGCGGGGAGGAATGAGCAGTTCTTC.

This clone showed up just once. V usage is TRBV4-3 and J usage is TRBJ1-3; D unclear. The V gene's germline CDR1 is LGHNA and CDR2 YSLEER. Trimming stripped 1 base from V and 4 bases from J, with 11 bases between. This CDR3 has 15 residues. The CDR3 region has the DNA TGCGCCAGCAGCCAAGGGGCAGCCGGCGGAAACACCATATATTTT. This codes for CASSQGAAGGNTIYF.

This chain joins TRBV5-1 and TRBJ2-3; D possibly matches TRBD1 or TRBD2 (5 bases each). Germline values: CDR1 SGHRS, CDR2 YFSETQ. Deletions cut 4 bases from V and 4 bases from J, with 13 bases between. This CDR3 has 14 residues. DNA of the CDR3: TGCGCCAGCAGCCCGGGGACCTTTCCAGATACGCAGTATTTT. Its protein is CASSPGTFPDTQYF.

In the case of this clone: Distinct nucleotide sequences in the sample also encode this CDR3. This sequence joins TRBV30 and TRBJ2-7; TRBD2 matches 7 bases. With V trimmed by 1 base and J by 3 bases, 0 bases remained unmatched. Germline V gene lookup returns CDR1 GTSNPN and CDR2 SVGIG (reference sequence). CDR3 length: 12 amino acids. CDR3 sequence (DNA): TGTGCCTGGAGTGCGGGGGGCTACGAGCAGTACTTC. The encoded protein is CAWSAGGYEQYF.

This clone was observed once. The rearrangement uses TRBV5-4 and TRBJ1-1; perhaps TRBD1 as D (5 bases). The CDR3 length is 14 residues. Trimming took off 0 bases at V and 5 bases at J, with 11 bases between the two ends. Germline assignment: CDR1 SGHNT and CDR2 YYREEE (reference sequence). CDR3 coding DNA: TGTGCCAGCAGCTTGGGGTTAGGGGAAACTGAAGCTTTCTTT. The encoded protein is CASSLGLGETEAFF.

A remark on this clone: At one end, the junction sequence differs from germline, possibly due to a read error. This rearrangement joins TRBV7-7 to TRBJ2-7; 9 bases map to TRBD1. Per germline, CDR1 SSHAT and CDR2 FNYEAQ (reference sequence). This CDR3 contains 13 residues. CDR3 coding DNA: TGTGCTAGCAGCTCGGACAGGGGCAACGAGCAGTACTTC. It yields the protein CASSSDRGNEQYF.

This sequence joins TRBV30 and TRBJ1-2; 8 bases align to TRBD1. V lost 5 bases and J lost 6; bases outside the gene matches: 8. This CDR3 is built from 13 residues. Germline V gene data show CDR1 as GTSNPN and CDR2 as SVGIG (reference sequence). The CDR3 nucleotides read TGTGCCTGGCTGACAGGGGAGATTGATGGCTACACCTTC. Its translation: CAWLTGEIDGYTF.

Worth noting for this clone: Other nucleotide sequences in the sample specify the same CDR3. V usage is TRBV9 and J usage is TRBJ1-5, with a possible D match to TRBD1 (5 bases). V was pared by 0 bases and J by 6 bases, with 10 bases between. The V gene's germline CDR1 is SGDLS and CDR2 YYNGEE. CDR3 length equals 14 residues. CDR3 sequence (DNA): TGTGCCAGCAGCGTAGGCCAGGGAGGTCAGCCCCAGCATTTT. It is translated as CASSVGQGGQPQHF.

This clone was seen only once. V gene TRBV6-6 combines with J gene TRBJ1-2; 7 bases are a match to TRBD1. Germline values: CDR1 MNHNY, CDR2 SVGAGI (reference sequence). V shed 4 bases and J 6 bases; nucleotides not matched to a gene: 2. The CDR3 sequence is 12 residues long. In DNA form, the CDR3 reads TGTGCCAGCAGTTGGACAGGTGATGGCTACACCTTC. This encodes CASSWTGDGYTF.